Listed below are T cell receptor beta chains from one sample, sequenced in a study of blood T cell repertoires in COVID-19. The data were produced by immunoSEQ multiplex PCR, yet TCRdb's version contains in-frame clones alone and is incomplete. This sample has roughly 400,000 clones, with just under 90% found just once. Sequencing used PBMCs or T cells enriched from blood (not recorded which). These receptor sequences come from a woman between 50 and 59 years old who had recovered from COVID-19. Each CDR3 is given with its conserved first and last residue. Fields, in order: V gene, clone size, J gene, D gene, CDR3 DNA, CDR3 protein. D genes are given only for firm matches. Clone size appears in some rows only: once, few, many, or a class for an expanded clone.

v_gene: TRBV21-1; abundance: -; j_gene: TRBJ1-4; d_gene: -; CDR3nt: TGTGCCAGCAGCCCCCGGGACACCCGCTGGGAAAAACTGTTTTTT; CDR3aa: CASSPRDTRWEKLFF
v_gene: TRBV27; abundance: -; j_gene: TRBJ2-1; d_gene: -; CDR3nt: TGTGCCAGCAGTTGGGATACCGGGACTGGGGCCCTTGAGCAGTTCTTC; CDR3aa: CASSWDTGTGALEQFF
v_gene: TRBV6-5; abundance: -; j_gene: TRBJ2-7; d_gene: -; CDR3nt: TGTGCCAGCATCTACAGTAGCTCCTACGAGCAGTACTTC; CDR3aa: CASIYSSSYEQYF
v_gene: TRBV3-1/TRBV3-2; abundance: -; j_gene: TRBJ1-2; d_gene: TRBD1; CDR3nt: TGTGCCAGCAGCCACGGACAGGGTCAAGGCTACACCTTC; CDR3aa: CASSHGQGQGYTF
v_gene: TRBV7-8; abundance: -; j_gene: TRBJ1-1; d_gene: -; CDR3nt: TGTGCCAGCAGCCCAGGCTGGGTCGAAGCTTTCTTT; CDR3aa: CASSPGWVEAFF
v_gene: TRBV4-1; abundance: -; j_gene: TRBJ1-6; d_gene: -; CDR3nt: TGCGCCAGCAGCCAAGAGTGGATCGGGAATTCACCCCTCCACTTT; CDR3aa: CASSQEWIGNSPLHF
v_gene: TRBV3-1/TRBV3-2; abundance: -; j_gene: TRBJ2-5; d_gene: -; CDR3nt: TGTGCCAGCAGCCAACTCGTCGGCCAGTACTTC; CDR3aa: CASSQLVGQYF
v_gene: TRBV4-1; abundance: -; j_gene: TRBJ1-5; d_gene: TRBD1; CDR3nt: TGCGCCAGCAGCCATACGACAGGGGGTAATCAGCCCCAGCATTTT; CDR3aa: CASSHTTGGNQPQHF
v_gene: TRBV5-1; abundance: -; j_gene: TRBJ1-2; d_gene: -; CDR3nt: TGCGCCAGCAGATCTGACAGCTATGGCTACACCTTC; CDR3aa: CASRSDSYGYTF
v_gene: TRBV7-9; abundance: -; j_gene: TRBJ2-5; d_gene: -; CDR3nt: TGTGCCAGCAGCTTAGGGTCACAGTGGGAGACCCAGTACTTC; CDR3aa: CASSLGSQWETQYF
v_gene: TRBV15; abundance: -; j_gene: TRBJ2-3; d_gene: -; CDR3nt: TGTGCCACCAGCAGAGATAGGAGGAGCACAGATACGCAGTATTTT; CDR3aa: CATSRDRRSTDTQYF
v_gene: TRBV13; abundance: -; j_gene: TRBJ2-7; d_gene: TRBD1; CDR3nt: TGTGCCAGCAGTCAAGGGACAGGGGGCGTAGAGCAGTACTTC; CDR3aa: CASSQGTGGVEQYF
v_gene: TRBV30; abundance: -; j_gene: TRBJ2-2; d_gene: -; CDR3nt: TGTGCCTGGAGCCACGGGGACACCGGGGAGCTGTTTTTT; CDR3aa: CAWSHGDTGELFF
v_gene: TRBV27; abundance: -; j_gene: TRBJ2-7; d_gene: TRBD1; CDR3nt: TGTGCCAGCAGTTTATCTCCCGGGACAGGGTCCTACGAGCAGTACTTC; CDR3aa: CASSLSPGTGSYEQYF
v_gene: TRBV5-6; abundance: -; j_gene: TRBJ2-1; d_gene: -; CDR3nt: TGTGCCAGCAGCTTTTATATCAGGAGGGGGCCCTCCTACAATGAGCAGTTCTTC; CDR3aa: CASSFYIRRGPSYNEQFF
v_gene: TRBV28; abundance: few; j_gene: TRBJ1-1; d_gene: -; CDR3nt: TGTGCCAGCAAGGCAGGGGACATGAACACTGAAGCTTTCTTT; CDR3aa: CASKAGDMNTEAFF
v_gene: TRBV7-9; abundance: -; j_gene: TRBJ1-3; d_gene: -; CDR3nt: TGTGCCAGCAGCTTGGCGAGCGGAGGCTCTGGAAACACCATATATTTT; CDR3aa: CASSLASGGSGNTIYF
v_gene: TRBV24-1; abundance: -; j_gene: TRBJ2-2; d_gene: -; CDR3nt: TGTGCCACCAGTGGCGGGACGCCGAACACCGGGGAGCTGTTTTTT; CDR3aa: CATSGGTPNTGELFF
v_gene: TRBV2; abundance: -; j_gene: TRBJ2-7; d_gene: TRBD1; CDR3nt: TGTGCCAGCACCCCTAGAGGACAGGTCCCTTCCTACGAGCAGTACTTC; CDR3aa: CASTPRGQVPSYEQYF
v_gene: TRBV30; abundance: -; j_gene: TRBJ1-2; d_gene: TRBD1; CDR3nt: TGTGCCTGGAGTGTACCAGGACAGGGGAAAGGCTATGGCTACACCTTC; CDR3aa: CAWSVPGQGKGYGYTF
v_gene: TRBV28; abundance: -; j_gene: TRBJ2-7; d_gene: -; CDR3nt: TGTGCCAGCAGTTTCTGGATCCGGGACAACTCCTACGAGCAGTACTTC; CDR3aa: CASSFWIRDNSYEQYF
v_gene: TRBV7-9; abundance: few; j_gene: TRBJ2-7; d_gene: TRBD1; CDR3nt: TGTGCTTCCTCCCGGGACAGTTCCTACGAGCAGTACTTC; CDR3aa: CASSRDSSYEQYF
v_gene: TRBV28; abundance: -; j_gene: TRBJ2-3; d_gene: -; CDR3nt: TGTGCCAGCAGTCCCAGGGTTACAGATACGCAGTATTTT; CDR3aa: CASSPRVTDTQYF
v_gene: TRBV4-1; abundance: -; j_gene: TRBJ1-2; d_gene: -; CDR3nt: TGCGCCAGCAGCCAAGCGGGGCAGGGGATGGGCTACACCTTC; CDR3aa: CASSQAGQGMGYTF
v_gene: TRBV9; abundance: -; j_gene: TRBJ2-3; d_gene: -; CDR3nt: TGTGCCAGCAGCGCTGGGGGGTCGACTAGCACAGATACGCAGTATTTT; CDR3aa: CASSAGGSTSTDTQYF
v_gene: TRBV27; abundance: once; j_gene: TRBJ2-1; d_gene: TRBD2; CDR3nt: TGTGCCAGCAGATACCTGGGACTAGCGGGGGGCTTCCTTACCTACAATGAGCAGTTCTTC; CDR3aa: CASRYLGLAGGFLTYNEQFF
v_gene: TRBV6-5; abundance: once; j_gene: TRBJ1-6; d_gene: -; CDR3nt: TGTGCCAGCAGCCCGGGACTGAATAATTCACCCCTCCACTTT; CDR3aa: CASSPGLNNSPLHF
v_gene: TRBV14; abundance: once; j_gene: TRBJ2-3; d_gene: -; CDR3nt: TGTGCCAGCAGCCTTCACTTCACAGATACGCAGTATTTT; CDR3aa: CASSLHFTDTQYF
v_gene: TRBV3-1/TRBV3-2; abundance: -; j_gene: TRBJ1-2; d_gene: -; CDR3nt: TGTGCCAGCAGCCGACTAGACAGTAACTATGGCTACACCTTC; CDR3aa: CASSRLDSNYGYTF
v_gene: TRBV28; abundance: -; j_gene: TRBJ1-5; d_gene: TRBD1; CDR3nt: TGTGCCAGCAGTTCTGAGGGACAGGGCAATCAGCCCCAGCATTTT; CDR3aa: CASSSEGQGNQPQHF
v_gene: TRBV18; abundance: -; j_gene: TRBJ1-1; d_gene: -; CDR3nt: TGTGCCAGCTCACCATCGTCAGACCCGGGGTCTGAAGCTTTCTTT; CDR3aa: CASSPSSDPGSEAFF
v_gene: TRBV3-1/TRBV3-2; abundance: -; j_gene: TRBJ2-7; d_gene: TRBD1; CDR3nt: TGTGCCAGCAGCTTGACAGGGCTCGAGCAGTACTTC; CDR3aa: CASSLTGLEQYF
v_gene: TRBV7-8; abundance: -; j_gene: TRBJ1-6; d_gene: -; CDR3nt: TGTGCCAGCAGAATGGACAGTTCACCCCTCCACTTT; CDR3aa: CASRMDSSPLHF
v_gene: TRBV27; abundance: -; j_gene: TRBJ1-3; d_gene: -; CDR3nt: TGTGCCAGCAGTTCTTGGGGGGGCGAAGGATCTGGAAACACCATATATTTT; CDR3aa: CASSSWGGEGSGNTIYF
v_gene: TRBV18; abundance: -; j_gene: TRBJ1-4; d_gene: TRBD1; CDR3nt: TGTGCCAGCTCACCCCGGACAGGGGGGAATGAAAAACTGTTTTTT; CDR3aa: CASSPRTGGNEKLFF
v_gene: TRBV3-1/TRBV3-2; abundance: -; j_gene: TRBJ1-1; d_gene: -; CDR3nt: TGTGCCAGCAGCCAAGATCCCCCGGCGGCAAACACTGAAGCTTTCTTT; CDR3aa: CASSQDPPAANTEAFF
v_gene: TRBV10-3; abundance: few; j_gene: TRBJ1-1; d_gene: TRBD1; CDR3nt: TGTGCCATCAGGGGACAGGCTAATGAAGCTTTCTTT; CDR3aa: CAIRGQANEAFF
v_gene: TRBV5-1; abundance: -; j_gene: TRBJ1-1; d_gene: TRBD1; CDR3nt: TGCGCCAGCAGCTTGAAGGGACAGGGTGACACTGAAGCTTTCTTT; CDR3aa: CASSLKGQGDTEAFF
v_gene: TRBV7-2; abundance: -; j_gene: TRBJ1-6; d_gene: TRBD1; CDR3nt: TGTGCCAGCAGCTTAGGGTTACAGGGGAAGGTGGCCGTCTCACCCCTCCACTTT; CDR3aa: CASSLGLQGKVAVSPLHF
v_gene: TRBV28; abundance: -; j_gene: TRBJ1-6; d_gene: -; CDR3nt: TGTGCCAGCAGTGCCGCCTCCACAGGGACTTCACCCCTCCACTTT; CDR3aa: CASSAASTGTSPLHF
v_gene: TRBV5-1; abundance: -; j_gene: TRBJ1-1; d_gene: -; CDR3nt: TGCGCCAGCAGCTTGGCTCACGAGGGTCTAACTTCGTGGATGAACACTGAAGCTTTCTTT; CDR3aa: CASSLAHEGLTSWMNTEAFF
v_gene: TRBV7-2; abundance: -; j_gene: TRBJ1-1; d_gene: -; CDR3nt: TGTGCCAGCAGCTTAAACCCGGGGTCGACTGAAGCTTTCTTT; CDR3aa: CASSLNPGSTEAFF
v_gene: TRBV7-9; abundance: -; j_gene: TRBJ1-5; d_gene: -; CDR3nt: TGTGCCAGCAGCCCCGGCAACAGACCCAATCAGCCCCAGCATTTT; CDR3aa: CASSPGNRPNQPQHF
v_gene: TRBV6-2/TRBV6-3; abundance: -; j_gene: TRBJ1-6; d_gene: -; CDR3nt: TGTGCCAGCAGTTACGGGGGGTCCGGGCCCCTCCACTTT; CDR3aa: CASSYGGSGPLHF
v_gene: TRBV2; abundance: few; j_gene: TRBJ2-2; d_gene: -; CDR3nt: TGTGCCAGCAGGGTGACATATAACACCGGGGAGCTGTTTTTT; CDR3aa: CASRVTYNTGELFF
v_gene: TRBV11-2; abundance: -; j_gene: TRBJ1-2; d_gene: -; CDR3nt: TGTGCCAGCAGCTTAGGTAACAGAGTTAACTATGGCTACACCTTC; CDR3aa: CASSLGNRVNYGYTF
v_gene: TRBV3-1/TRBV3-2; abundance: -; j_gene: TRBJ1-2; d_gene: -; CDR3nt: TGTGCCAGCAGCCAAGAAGTTCCGGGAAATGGCTACACCTTC; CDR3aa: CASSQEVPGNGYTF
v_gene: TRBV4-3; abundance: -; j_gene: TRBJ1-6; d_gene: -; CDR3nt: TGCGCCAGCAGCCCGACTCAGGGGAATTCACCCCTCCACTTT; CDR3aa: CASSPTQGNSPLHF